Each of the 24 T cell receptor beta chains below was sequenced from the same sample in a study of regulatory dendritic cells for organ transplantation. TCRdb's copy holds only in-frame clones and misses some; the assay was immunoSEQ multiplex PCR. The sample includes just under 30,000 clones, about 79% of them seen just once. Sequenced material: memory CD4+ T cells from blood. Specified subset: CD45RO+ memory T cells. The receptor set was obtained from a human donor in good health.

The rearrangement uses TRBV20-1 and TRBJ2-1; D ambiguous. Germline V gene lookup returns CDR1 DFQATT and CDR2 SNEGSKA (reference sequence). Trimming took off 6 bases at V and 5 bases at J, with 5 bases between the two ends. The CDR3 spans 10 residues. The CDR3 DNA reads TGCAGTGCGAACAACAATGAGCAGTTCTTC. Translated, it gives CSANNNEQFF.

This chain uses TRBV7-2 with TRBJ2-2; D is possibly TRBD2 (5 bases). The V gene's germline CDR1 is SGHTA and CDR2 FQGNSA. Trimming took off 11 bases at V and 4 bases at J, with 17 bases between the two ends. The CDR3 is 14 residues long. CDR3 sequence (DNA): TGTGCCTCCGGGATGTCAGAAATCACCGGGGAGCTGTTTTTT. It translates to CASGMSEITGELFF.

The rearrangement links TRBV7-3 to TRBJ2-5, with 9 nucleotides matching TRBD1. CDR3 length: 15 amino acids. Trimming removed 4 bases from V and 4 bases from J; junction bases left unmatched: 7. CDR1 is SGHTA, CDR2 FQGTGA, per germline. The CDR3 DNA sequence: TGTGCCAGCAGCTCACAGGGGGCATCGGGAGAGACCCAGTACTTC. It specifies CASSSQGASGETQYF.

The sample holds one count of this clone. The V and J genes are TRBV4-2 and TRBJ1-4; D gene uncertain. CDR3 length: 16 amino acids. Trimming stripped 0 bases from V and 5 bases from J, with 13 bases between. Germline values: CDR1 LGHNA, CDR2 YNFKEQ. CDR3 coding DNA: TGTGCCAGCAGCCAAGATTGGAGGGTCGGGAATGAAAAACTGTTTTTT. This gives the protein CASSQDWRVGNEKLFF.

The CDR3 region is CASRAVGAHTDTQYF. Here the CDR3 DNA reads TGTGCCAGCAGAGCCGTGGGGGCACACACAGATACGCAGTATTTT. The chain employs TRBV27 and TRBJ2-3, with D perhaps TRBD1 (6 bases). The V end was cut by 6 bases, the J end by 2 bases, with 15 bases between. The CDR3 extends over 15 amino acids. CDR1 is MNHEY and CDR2 is SMNVEV in the germline V gene (reference sequence).

In this sample, this clone turned up a few times. The chain is built from TRBV5-4 and TRBJ2-1; TRBD2 matches at 9 bases. The CDR3 sequence is 13 residues long. Trimming removed 3 bases from V and 10 bases from J; junction bases left unmatched: 5. Germline CDR1 and CDR2: SGHNT and YYREEE (reference sequence). The CDR3 region is CASSSSSGEEQFF. CDR3 sequence (DNA): TGTGCCAGCAGCTCGTCTAGCGGGGAGGAGCAGTTCTTC.

The genes are TRBV5-4 and TRBJ2-6; D is ambiguous. Germline lookup yields CDR1 SGHNT and CDR2 YYREEE (reference sequence). The CDR3 extends over 18 amino acids. V was cut by 4 bases and J by 0 bases, with 17 bases left in between. CDR3 loop: CASSHKQISGSGANVLTF. In DNA form, the CDR3 reads TGTGCCAGCAGCCATAAACAGATCTCGGGCTCTGGGGCCAACGTCCTGACTTTC.

This chain uses TRBV29-1 with TRBJ1-2, with TRBD1 matching over 7 bases. Germline CDR1 reads SQVTM; CDR2 reads ANQGSEA. After removal of 6 bases from V and 2 bases from J, the junction contained 3 bases not matched to a gene. The CDR3 covers 12 residues. The CDR3 DNA is TGCAGCGTGGGACAGCGCAACTATGGCTACACCTTC. Its protein is CSVGQRNYGYTF.

This rearrangement joins TRBV7-8 to TRBJ2-7; 14 nucleotides align to TRBD2. Germline values: CDR1 SGHVS, CDR2 FQNEAQ. V was pared by 3 bases and J by 5 bases, with 15 bases of the junction left unmatched. This CDR3 spans 19 amino acids. The CDR3 here is CASSFATPGLAGVDDEQYF. Here the CDR3 DNA reads TGTGCCAGCAGCTTCGCCACACCGGGACTAGCGGGAGTAGACGACGAGCAGTACTTC.

V gene TRBV7-9 combines with J gene TRBJ1-1; no firm D call. The CDR3 length is 15 residues. Germline V gives CDR1 SEHNR, CDR2 FQNEAQ (reference sequence). The germline V and J ends were trimmed by 3 bases and 1 base, with 12 bases remaining between them. The CDR3 sequence: CASSFSGSSNTEAFF. Here the CDR3 DNA reads TGTGCCAGCAGCTTTAGCGGAAGTTCGAACACTGAAGCTTTCTTT. The variable domain in full, completed from reference TRBV7-9 and TRBJ1-1, reads DTGVSQNPRHKITKRGQNVTFRCDPISEHNRLYWYRQTLGQGPEFLTYFQNEAQLEKSRLLSDRFSAERPKGSFSTLEIQRTEQGDSAMYLCASSFSGSSNTEAFFGQGTRLTVV.

The chain uses TRBV19 and TRBJ1-6; no reliable D call. Trimming left V 8 bases short and J 5 bases short, with 16 bases between. The germline V gene encodes CDR1 LNHDA and CDR2 SQIVND (reference sequence). This CDR3 comprises 15 residues. As DNA, the CDR3 is TGTGCCAGTGAGCCCCTCGGGCGGAATAATTCACCCCTCCACTTT. Residues: CASEPLGRNNSPLHF.

V usage is TRBV5-4 and J usage is TRBJ2-1, with 9 bases fitting TRBD1. CDR3 size: 19 residues. V lost 0 bases and J lost 7; bases outside the gene matches: 17. Germline CDR1 SGHNT, CDR2 YYREEE (reference sequence). The CDR3 nucleotides are TGTGCCAGCAGCTTGGGCACCTTCGGGGGACAGGGTTTTTTTAATGAGCAGTTCTTC. Translating it yields CASSLGTFGGQGFFNEQFF.

The chain employs TRBV10-1 and TRBJ2-2; no firm D call. The CDR3 has 13 amino acids. Germline CDR1 and CDR2: WNHNN and SYGVQD (reference sequence). Deletions cut 0 bases from V and 7 bases from J, with 6 bases between. This CDR3 reads CASSESRRGELFF. The DNA of the CDR3 is TGCGCCAGCAGTGAGTCGCGCCGCGGGGAGCTGTTTTTT.

This clone was counted once. The chain combines TRBV27 with TRBJ2-5, with 7 nucleotides matching TRBD2. The CDR3 contains 13 residues. Germline V gene data show CDR1 as MNHEY and CDR2 as SMNVEV (reference sequence). The V and J ends lost 5 bases and 4 bases, in that order; junction bases with no gene match: 4. The CDR3: CASSPQRGETQYF. The CDR3 DNA reads as TGTGCCAGCAGTCCCCAGCGGGGAGAGACCCAGTACTTC.

The CDR3 region is CASTIWNEQFF. CDR3 nucleotide sequence: TGTGCCAGCACGATTTGGAATGAGCAGTTCTTC. The genes are TRBV6-1 and TRBJ2-1; D ambiguous. Trimming removed 7 bases at V and 7 bases at J, with 8 bases between. Germline lookup yields CDR1 MNHNS and CDR2 SASEGT. The CDR3 runs 11 residues.

The chain links TRBV7-3 to TRBJ2-3; a possible D gene is TRBD1 (5 bases). The CDR3 runs to 12 residues. Between the trimmed V and J ends, which lost 2 bases and 5 bases, there was a span of 5 bases. The germline V gene has CDR1 SGHTA and CDR2 FQGTGA. CDR3 DNA: TGTGCCAGCAGCTTACAGGGAGATACGCAGTATTTT. Encoded protein: CASSLQGDTQYF.

J is TRBJ2-7 and V is TRBV13; 7 bases are a match to TRBD2. This CDR3 has 14 amino acids. V was pared by 5 bases and J by 2 bases, with 6 bases of the junction left unmatched. Looked up from germline, CDR1 is PRHDT and CDR2 is FYEKMQ (reference sequence). In DNA form, the CDR3 reads TGTGCCAGCAGCCTCAGCGGGAACGCCTACGAGCAGTACTTC. Protein product: CASSLSGNAYEQYF.

This sequence joins TRBV2 and TRBJ2-7; D remains ambiguous. The germline CDR1 and CDR2 sequences are SNHLY and FYNNEI. V lost 3 bases, J lost 1 base, and 7 bases lay in between. This CDR3 contains 13 residues. CDR3 in DNA: TGTGCCAGCAGTGATAGGGCTTCCTACGAGCAGTACTTC. It yields the protein CASSDRASYEQYF.

The chain is built from TRBV5-4 and TRBJ2-5; 15 bases fit TRBD2. J was trimmed by 4 bases and V by 4 bases; bases with no gene match: 2. The CDR3 is 15 residues long. Germline loops: CDR1 SGHNT, CDR2 YYREEE (reference sequence). CDR3 region: CASSGGLAGGETQYF. In DNA, the CDR3 is TGTGCCAGCAGCGGGGGACTAGCGGGAGGAGAGACCCAGTACTTC.

This rearrangement joins TRBV7-2 to TRBJ1-2, with TRBD1 as a possible D gene (6 bases). This CDR3 is 13 amino acids long. CDR1 and CDR2 (germline): SGHTA, FQGNSA. V was pared by 7 bases and J by 6 bases, with 15 bases between. The CDR3 loop is CASNRDTSDGYTF. The CDR3 nucleotides read TGTGCCAGCAACCGGGACACTTCTGATGGCTACACCTTC.

The chain combines TRBV29-1 with TRBJ2-2; TRBD2 agrees at 8 bases. CDR1 and CDR2 from the germline V gene are SQVTM and ANQGSEA. Germline trimming cut 2 bases from V and 4 bases from J; bases unmatched to any gene: 3. This CDR3 is built from 14 residues. The CDR3 DNA sequence: TGCAGCGTTGAACGGGGGGGCCCCACCGGGGAGCTGTTTTTT. It translates to CSVERGGPTGELFF.

The chain carries TRBV29-1 and TRBJ2-3; 8 bases fit TRBD2. V was pared by 5 bases and J by 4 bases, with 14 bases of the junction left unmatched. The CDR3 covers 16 residues. The germline gives CDR1 SQVTM, CDR2 ANQGSEA. The CDR3 nucleotides read TGCAGCGTTAGTGCTGAGCGGGGGAAGCCGCCAGATACGCAGTATTTT. Encoded protein: CSVSAERGKPPDTQYF.

This rearrangement joins TRBV5-1 to TRBJ1-2; D is unclear. The V end lost 6 bases, the J end lost 1 base, and 16 bases lay between the germline ends. The CDR3 loop spans 15 amino acids. In germline, CDR1 is SGHRS, CDR2 YFSETQ. CDR3 protein: CASTLDNRFNYGYTF. The CDR3 DNA sequence: TGCGCCAGCACCCTCGACAATCGGTTTAACTATGGCTACACCTTC.

V and J are TRBV29-1 and TRBJ1-2, with a tentative D call TRBD1 (6 bases). Trimming took 0 bases from V and 4 from J, leaving 12 bases between them. The CDR3 runs 14 residues. CDR1 and CDR2 (germline): SQVTM, ANQGSEA. The CDR3 reads CSVEDPRTAYGYTF. The CDR3 bases are TGCAGCGTTGAAGATCCACGGACAGCCTATGGCTACACCTTC.